A single sample is the source of the 31 T cell receptor beta chains below, sequenced in a study of T cell clonotyping in hematopoietic cell transplantation. Clones were read by immunoSEQ multiplex PCR, and TCRdb kept only the in-frame ones, dropping some. The sample has about 16,000 clones, approximately 83% seen once. Sequencing was done on a sample of peripheral blood mononuclear cells. These receptors all stem from a woman aged 40-49 years in good health. Some clones in this sample may be carry-over from other donors' samples.

The chain links TRBV5-1 to TRBJ1-1, with a weak D call TRBD1 (6 bases). The V end was cut by 0 bases, the J end by 5 bases, with 14 bases between. Germline values: CDR1 SGHRS, CDR2 YFSETQ. The CDR3 extends over 15 amino acids. The CDR3 nucleotides read TGCGCCAGCAGCTTGGCCTCCAGGGGAAAGACTGAAGCTTTCTTT. This sequence encodes CASSLASRGKTEAFF.

The gene calls are TRBV9 and TRBJ2-1, with 11 bases matching TRBD1. The V gene end was trimmed by 3 bases and the J gene end by 4 bases; junction bases not matched to a gene: 6. Germline-derived CDR1 and CDR2 are SGDLS and YYNGEE. CDR3 size: 16 residues. CDR3 in amino acids: CASSATGTGGYNEQFF. The DNA for the CDR3 is TGTGCCAGCAGCGCGACAGGGACAGGGGGATACAATGAGCAGTTCTTC.

This clone was observed a handful of times. The chain recombines TRBV6-5 with TRBJ2-5; 13 bases line up with TRBD2. The germline gives CDR1 MNHEY, CDR2 SVGAGI. This CDR3 region has 15 residues. J was trimmed by 5 bases and V by 6 bases; bases with no gene match: 6. The CDR3 spells CASRRLAGGGETQYF. The CDR3 DNA reads as TGTGCCAGCAGAAGACTAGCGGGGGGCGGGGAGACCCAGTACTTC.

The rearrangement joins TRBV28 to TRBJ2-7; D not certain. V was shortened by 5 bases and J by 3 bases, with 20 bases between the two germline ends. Looked up from germline, CDR1 is MDHEN and CDR2 is SYDVKM. The CDR3 length is 16 residues. The CDR3 DNA reads as TGTGCCAGCAGTCCCCACGAGCCAGTGGGTTTCTACGAGCAGTACTTC. It yields the protein CASSPHEPVGFYEQYF.

This sequence joins TRBV11-3 and TRBJ2-7; possible D gene TRBD1, 5 bases. The CDR3 spans 13 residues. The V end was cut by 7 bases, the J end by 0 bases, with 10 bases between. Germline V gene sequence: CDR1 SGHNT, CDR2 YENEEA. Here the CDR3 reads CASTRQSSYEQYF. For the CDR3, the DNA is TGTGCCAGCACCCGACAGAGCTCCTACGAGCAGTACTTC.

The J gene is TRBJ2-3, the V gene TRBV9; 7 bases align to TRBD1. Trimming took 3 bases from V and 0 from J; bases not matched to a gene: 7. This CDR3 is 16 amino acids long. Germline V gene data show CDR1 as SGDLS and CDR2 as YYNGEE. CDR3 sequence (DNA): TGTGCCAGCAGCGGACCGGGACAGTGGAGCACAGATACGCAGTATTTT. This codes for CASSGPGQWSTDTQYF.

V gene TRBV30 combines with J gene TRBJ2-7; 10 bases map to TRBD1. J lost 3 bases, V lost 2 bases, and 4 bases had no gene match. The CDR3 has 14 amino acids. Germline-derived CDR1 and CDR2 are GTSNPN and SVGIG (reference sequence). CDR3 region: CAWSTGTGDYEQYF. CDR3 DNA: TGTGCCTGGAGTACCGGGACAGGGGACTACGAGCAGTACTTC.

The chain recombines TRBV7-9 with TRBJ2-1; 9 nucleotides align to TRBD2. Trimming cost V 5 bases and J 0 bases; bases outside gene matches: 8. This CDR3 has 17 amino acids. The V gene's germline CDR1 is SEHNR and CDR2 FQNEAQ (reference sequence). CDR3 loop: CASSGRVSGSSYNEQFF. The CDR3 DNA follows: TGTGCCAGCAGCGGCCGCGTTAGCGGGAGCTCCTACAATGAGCAGTTCTTC.

The rearrangement uses TRBV9 and TRBJ1-3; D call uncertain. The CDR3 extends over 13 amino acids. Looked up from germline, CDR1 is SGDLS and CDR2 is YYNGEE. Trimming left V 0 bases short and J 7 bases short, with 8 bases between. CDR3 DNA sequence: TGTGCCAGCAGCGTAGAGGGCAGTAACACCATATATTTT. Amino acid sequence: CASSVEGSNTIYF.

The rearrangement links TRBV5-1 to TRBJ1-1, with D uncertain. The CDR3 runs to 14 residues. V was cut by 4 bases and J by 5 bases, with 15 bases left in between. Per the germline V gene, CDR1 is SGHRS and CDR2 is YFSETQ. The CDR3 DNA reads as TGCGCCAGCAGCCTCTCGACAATTTTGACTGAAGCTTTCTTT. It codes for CASSLSTILTEAFF.

The CDR3 DNA reads TGTGCCAGCAGCTTTGTGGGACTAGCGGGAAAAGATACGCAGTATTTT. Encoded protein: CASSFVGLAGKDTQYF. The V gene is TRBV7-2, the J gene TRBJ2-3; 13 nucleotides agree with TRBD2. The CDR3 length is 16 residues. The junction had 5 bases not matched to a gene; V was cut back by 3 bases and J by 5 bases. Germline values: CDR1 SGHTA, CDR2 FQGNSA.

This chain joins TRBV15 and TRBJ1-1, with D possibly TRBD1 on 6 matching bases. Trimming removed 0 bases at V and 6 bases at J, with 11 bases between. CDR1 LNHNV and CDR2 YYDKDF come from the germline V gene (reference sequence). The CDR3 spans 14 residues. The CDR3 is CATSREGAGAEAFF. DNA for the CDR3: TGTGCCACCAGCAGAGAGGGGGCAGGCGCTGAAGCTTTCTTT.

V and J are TRBV7-9 and TRBJ2-7; 9 nucleotides agree with TRBD2. Germline CDR1 SEHNR, CDR2 FQNEAQ (reference sequence). Trimming at V came to 3 bases and at J to 3 bases, leaving 6 bases not matched to a gene. This CDR3 is 15 amino acids long. The CDR3 DNA follows: TGTGCCAGCAGCTTGGCTAGCGGGATTTTCTACGAGCAGTACTTC. Amino acid sequence: CASSLASGIFYEQYF.

The chain has TRBV28 and TRBJ2-1, with no clear D. This CDR3 is built from 15 residues. Germline CDR1 reads MDHEN; CDR2 reads SYDVKM. The ends were cut back, 3 bases at V and 10 bases at J, with 19 bases in the middle. The CDR3 DNA sequence: TGTGCCAGCAGTTTGGGGAAGCGATTCTCTACAGAGCAGTTCTTC. Translating it yields CASSLGKRFSTEQFF.

V usage is TRBV28 and J usage is TRBJ1-5; no reliable D call. Trimming shortened V by 11 bases and J by 2 bases, and 13 bases separated the two germline ends. Per the germline V gene, CDR1 is MDHEN and CDR2 is SYDVKM. This CDR3 contains 13 residues. This CDR3 reads CAHVGSGNQPQHF. The CDR3 DNA reads TGTGCCCATGTGGGCTCGGGCAATCAGCCCCAGCATTTT. Drawing the rest from reference TRBV28 and TRBJ1-5, the complete variable domain is DVKVTQSSRYLVKRTGEKVFLECVQDMDHENMFWYRQDPGLGLRLIYFSYDVKMKEKGDIPEGYSVSREKKERFSLILESASTNQTSMYLCAHVGSGNQPQHFGDGTRLSIL.

The rearrangement joins TRBV6-6 to TRBJ2-7, with D unclear. CDR3 length equals 13 residues. Germline CDR1 reads MNHNY; CDR2 reads SVGAGI (reference sequence). V lost 0 bases and J lost 7, with 10 bases in between. The CDR3 sequence is CASSYSPAGEQYF. The CDR3 DNA reads as TGTGCCAGCAGTTACTCCCCAGCTGGGGAGCAGTACTTC.

J is TRBJ1-5 and V is TRBV6-6, with 7 bases matching TRBD1. Looked up from germline, CDR1 is MNHNY and CDR2 is SVGAGI (reference sequence). Unmatched junction bases numbered 8, after V lost 6 bases and J lost 6 bases. The CDR3 spans 14 residues. The CDR3 spells CASRPGQDIQPQHF. Written as DNA, the CDR3 is TGTGCCAGCAGGCCTGGACAGGACATTCAGCCCCAGCATTTT.

The genes are TRBV7-2 and TRBJ1-1, with D perhaps TRBD1 (6 bases). CDR3 length: 15 amino acids. Germline-derived CDR1 and CDR2 are SGHTA and FQGNSA. Trimming pared 2 bases from V and 0 bases from J, leaving 10 bases between. The DNA for the CDR3 is TGTGCCAGCAGCTTATCATACAGGGTGAACACTGAAGCTTTCTTT. This gives the protein CASSLSYRVNTEAFF.

This chain connects TRBV6-5 to TRBJ1-6, with D uncertain. The CDR3 is made up of 14 amino acids. V was trimmed by 2 bases and J by 7 bases, leaving 9 bases between them. CDR1 and CDR2 from the germline V gene are MNHEY and SVGAGI. The CDR3 protein is CASSYTGPNSPLHF. The DNA for the CDR3 is TGTGCCAGCAGTTACACGGGCCCAAATTCACCCCTCCACTTT.

This chain links TRBV7-2 with TRBJ1-2, with a weak D call TRBD1 (6 bases). V lost 0 bases to trimming and J lost 8 bases, with 16 bases between them. In germline, CDR1 is SGHTA, CDR2 FQGNSA. The CDR3 loop spans 15 amino acids. DNA of the CDR3: TGTGCCAGCAGCTTAGCGCGCAGGGGACCTCACGGCTACACCTTC. Amino acids: CASSLARRGPHGYTF. Using reference TRBV7-2 and TRBJ1-2 for the parts outside the CDR3, the full variable domain is GAGVSQSPSNKVTEKGKDVELRCDPISGHTALYWYRQSLGQGLEFLIYFQGNSAPDKSGLPSDRFSAERTGGSVSTLTIQRTQQEDSAVYLCASSLARRGPHGYTFGSGTRLTVV.

The chain carries TRBV27 and TRBJ2-1; 9 bases line up with TRBD1. Per the germline V gene, CDR1 is MNHEY and CDR2 is SMNVEV (reference sequence). This CDR3 has 14 amino acids. V lost 3 bases, J lost 8 bases, and 5 bases stayed unmatched. This CDR3 is CASSFGQGIDEQFF. In DNA, the CDR3 is TGTGCCAGCAGTTTTGGACAGGGGATTGATGAGCAGTTCTTC.

The V call is TRBV5-6, the J call TRBJ1-1; D ambiguous. Germline V gene sequence: CDR1 SGHDT, CDR2 YYEEEE. This CDR3 contains 15 residues. Trimming cost V 4 bases and J 1 base, with 14 bases left between them. The CDR3 reads CASSHLTTGNTEAFF. The CDR3 DNA reads TGTGCCAGCAGCCACCTCACCACTGGGAACACTGAAGCTTTCTTT. The full variable domain, in which reference TRBV5-6 and TRBJ1-1 provide the parts outside the CDR3, is DAGVTQSPTHLIKTRGQQVTLRCSPKSGHDTVSWYQQALGQGPQFIFQYYEEEERQRGNFPDRFSGHQFPNYSSELNVNALLLGDSALYLCASSHLTTGNTEAFFGQGTRLTVV.

The chain is built from TRBV19 and TRBJ2-3; D not resolved. Germline CDR1 reads LNHDA; CDR2 reads SQIVND (reference sequence). With 9 bases removed from V and 4 bases from J, the gap between germline ends came to 5 bases. This CDR3 has 10 residues. The CDR3 protein is CASESDTQYF. As DNA, the CDR3 is TGTGCCAGCGAGTCAGATACGCAGTATTTT.

This chain uses TRBV19 with TRBJ1-5; no firm D call. The V end lost 1 base, the J end lost 0 bases, and 7 bases lay between the germline ends. Germline CDR1 is LNHDA and CDR2 is SQIVND (reference sequence). This CDR3 is 15 amino acids long. The DNA for the CDR3 is TGTGCCAGTAGTATAGTCCCGTTTAGCAATCAGCCCCAGCATTTT. Residues: CASSIVPFSNQPQHF.

This chain links TRBV9 with TRBJ2-7; 7 positions match TRBD1. This CDR3 region has 15 residues. V was clipped by 4 bases and J by 6 bases; unmatched bases: 13. In germline, CDR1 is SGDLS, CDR2 YYNGEE. The CDR3 nucleotides read TGTGCCAGCAGCCTAGACGACAGGGTGTCCGGCGAGCAGTACTTC. Translation: CASSLDDRVSGEQYF.

V is TRBV5-1 and J is TRBJ2-7, with 11 bases identical to TRBD2. The germline V gene has CDR1 SGHRS and CDR2 YFSETQ. The CDR3 consists of 14 residues. V dropped 7 bases and J dropped 3; count of bases not matched to a gene: 6. The CDR3 loop is CASGGTSGHYEQYF. The CDR3, as DNA: TGCGCCAGCGGAGGGACTAGCGGACACTACGAGCAGTACTTC.

The rearrangement links TRBV4-3 to TRBJ2-7; 9 positions match TRBD1. With V trimmed by 1 base and J by 2 bases, 9 bases remained unmatched. Germline lookup yields CDR1 LGHNA and CDR2 YSLEER. The CDR3 contains 17 residues. The CDR3 nucleotides read TGCGCCAGCAGCCAAGGAACGAACAGGGGGCTTCCCTACGAGCAGTACTTC. Its translation is CASSQGTNRGLPYEQYF.

The chain couples TRBV29-1 to TRBJ1-2; TRBD1 agrees at 7 bases. With 0 bases clipped from V and 4 bases from J, the junction kept 2 bases outside the gene matches. The length of the CDR3 is 13 residues. Germline CDR1 is SQVTM and CDR2 is ANQGSEA. The CDR3 loop is CSVEEGGIYGYTF. CDR3 in DNA: TGCAGCGTTGAAGAAGGGGGCATCTATGGCTACACCTTC.

The chain joins TRBV10-3 to TRBJ2-1, with D perhaps matching TRBD2 (6 bases). Germline CDR1 is ENHRY and CDR2 is SYGVKD. The CDR3 consists of 12 residues. Deletions cut 7 bases from V and 7 bases from J, with 11 bases between. The CDR3 protein is CAINWGENEQFF. The CDR3 DNA reads as TGTGCCATCAATTGGGGGGAGAATGAGCAGTTCTTC.

The V gene is TRBV19, the J gene TRBJ1-1; D unclear. The CDR3 loop spans 13 amino acids. Between the trimmed V and J ends, which lost 6 bases and 4 bases, there was a span of 12 bases. Germline V gene lookup returns CDR1 LNHDA and CDR2 SQIVND (reference sequence). The CDR3 here is CASSRLDLTEAFF. CDR3 bases: TGTGCCAGTAGCCGCCTGGACCTCACTGAAGCTTTCTTT. Full variable domain (remainder filled in from reference TRBV19 and TRBJ1-1): DGGITQSPKYLFRKEGQNVTLSCEQNLNHDAMYWYRQDPGQGLRLIYYSQIVNDFQKGDIAEGYSVSREKKESFPLTVTSAQKNPTAFYLCASSRLDLTEAFFGQGTRLTVV.

CDR3 coding DNA: TGTGCCTGGAGTAACGGAGGGGGTTCGGAGACCCAGTACTTC. Amino acid sequence: CAWSNGGGSETQYF. The rearrangement joins TRBV30 to TRBJ2-5; D might be TRBD1 or TRBD2, each matching 6 bases. Trimming stripped 2 bases from V and 5 bases from J, with 15 bases between. There are 14 residues in the CDR3. Per germline, CDR1 GTSNPN and CDR2 SVGIG (reference sequence).